This T cell receptor beta chain was sequenced for a study of cytomegalovirus exposure and HLA in healthy donors. This clone was observed a handful of times. From germline, CDR1 is MNHNS and CDR2 SASEGT. There are 12 residues in the CDR3. V gave up 11 bases and J gave up 1 base, with 11 bases separating them. 60 Vbeta and 13 Jbeta primers were used in PCR. Repertoires were generated with immunoSEQ multiplex PCR, while TCRdb's copy carries only in-frame clones and drops some. The data show 65,000 to 85,000 clones, with about four fifths seen just once and 2.4% held by the top ten. The chain has TRBV6-1 and TRBJ1-1, with a possible D match to TRBD1 (6 bases). The sample was PBMCs. This TCR was recovered from a woman in her forties or fifties in good health and CMV-seronegative. CDR3 protein: CAERGGNTEAFF. Here the CDR3 DNA reads TGTGCCGAGAGGGGGGGGAACACTGAAGCTTTCTTT.